This T cell receptor beta chain derives from a study of blood T cells in healthy people across ages. Then a second PCR, running roughly 7 to 11 cycles, was carried out with a sample-barcoded 5' primer and a J-beta primer mix. TCRdb fed the 5' RACE reads into MiXCR, producing one record per CDR3 protein. Of around 1.5 million distinct CDR3 sequences detected, around 35% appear once; the ten largest clones hold approximately 10%. Germline-derived CDR1 and CDR2 are MNHNY and SVGAGI (reference sequence). V shed 2 bases, J shed 4 bases, and the junction held 2 bases outside the gene matches. CDR3 length: 14 residues.

This TCR was recovered from a young woman in good health. What was sequenced was blood. The rearrangement uses TRBV6-6 and TRBJ2-1; 7 positions match TRBD2. In DNA, the CDR3 is TGTGCCAGCAGTTACGGGACTATTTACAATGAGCAGTTCTTC. Its translation is CASSYGTIYNEQFF.